This is a list of T cell receptor beta chains from one sample in a study of cytomegalovirus exposure and HLA in healthy donors. The repertoire was sequenced with immunoSEQ multiplex PCR; TCRdb's copy has only in-frame clones and lacks some. This table holds tens of thousands of clones, 85% to 95% found once. Sequenced material: PBMCs. The receptor source for this set is a young man in good health and CMV-seronegative. The CDR3 runs from the conserved cysteine through the conserved F or W. The D gene is left open where the match is weak. Only some rows state a clone size, as once, few, many or a class for expanded clones.

D gene: NA; V gene: TRBV7-2; clone size: NA; J gene: TRBJ1-5; CDR3 DNA: TGTGCCAGCAGCCCTCTGGGCCGACCCCAGCATTTT; CDR3 protein: CASSPLGRPQHF
D gene: TRBD2; V gene: TRBV9; clone size: NA; J gene: TRBJ2-3; CDR3 DNA: TGTGCCAGCACGCAAGAAGCGGGAGGTAGGACAGATACGCAGTATTTT; CDR3 protein: CASTQEAGGRTDTQYF
D gene: NA; V gene: TRBV7-9; clone size: NA; J gene: TRBJ1-2; CDR3 DNA: TGTGCCAGCAGCGTGGTAGAAATTAACTATGGCTACACCTTC; CDR3 protein: CASSVVEINYGYTF
D gene: NA; V gene: TRBV28; clone size: NA; J gene: TRBJ1-2; CDR3 DNA: TGTGCCAGCAGTACTCGCTTGGCGGGCTATGGCTACACCTTC; CDR3 protein: CASSTRLAGYGYTF
D gene: TRBD2; V gene: TRBV30; clone size: NA; J gene: TRBJ2-2; CDR3 DNA: TGTGCCTGGAGGCGGGAGTCGAGGACCGGGGAGCTGTTTTTT; CDR3 protein: CAWRRESRTGELFF
D gene: NA; V gene: TRBV11-3; clone size: once; J gene: TRBJ1-2; CDR3 DNA: TGTGCCAGCAGCTTAGATGGCGACCTCGGGGGAACCTTC; CDR3 protein: CASSLDGDLGGTF
D gene: NA; V gene: TRBV11-1; clone size: once; J gene: TRBJ2-1; CDR3 DNA: TGTGCCAGCGGCCCCAACAATGAGCAGTTCTTC; CDR3 protein: CASGPNNEQFF
D gene: TRBD2; V gene: TRBV7-9; clone size: NA; J gene: TRBJ2-2; CDR3 DNA: TGTGCCAGCAGCGAACCCCCCGGCGGGGGAAACACCGGGGAGCTGTTTTTT; CDR3 protein: CASSEPPGGGNTGELFF
D gene: NA; V gene: TRBV4-3; clone size: NA; J gene: TRBJ1-2; CDR3 DNA: TGCGCCAGCAGCCAAGATTGGGCCGATTATGGCTACACCTTC; CDR3 protein: CASSQDWADYGYTF
D gene: NA; V gene: TRBV5-1; clone size: NA; J gene: TRBJ2-1; CDR3 DNA: TGCGCCAGCGTAAATCAGCCCGGAGACAATGAGCAGTTCTTC; CDR3 protein: CASVNQPGDNEQFF
D gene: TRBD1; V gene: TRBV9; clone size: NA; J gene: TRBJ1-2; CDR3 DNA: TGTGCCAGCAGCGAGGGACAGGGGACGGACTATGGCTACACCTTC; CDR3 protein: CASSEGQGTDYGYTF
D gene: NA; V gene: TRBV4-1; clone size: NA; J gene: TRBJ2-6; CDR3 DNA: TGCGCCAGCAGCCAAGGGGGGGCTGGGGCCAACGTCCTGACTTTC; CDR3 protein: CASSQGGAGANVLTF
D gene: NA; V gene: TRBV7-3; clone size: NA; J gene: TRBJ1-1; CDR3 DNA: TGTGCCAGCAGCCCCGGGTTAAGTAACACTGAAGCTTTCTTT; CDR3 protein: CASSPGLSNTEAFF
D gene: NA; V gene: TRBV7-9; clone size: NA; J gene: TRBJ2-2; CDR3 DNA: TGTGCCAGCAGCTTAATCCGGAACACCGGGGAGCTGTTTTTT; CDR3 protein: CASSLIRNTGELFF
D gene: NA; V gene: TRBV2; clone size: NA; J gene: TRBJ2-5; CDR3 DNA: TGTGCCAGCAGTGACGCCAGGGGCGAGACCCAGTACTTC; CDR3 protein: CASSDARGETQYF
D gene: NA; V gene: TRBV15; clone size: NA; J gene: TRBJ1-4; CDR3 DNA: TGTGCCACCAGCAGAGGGTCCAGGGGTAATGAAAAACTGTTTTTT; CDR3 protein: CATSRGSRGNEKLFF
D gene: NA; V gene: TRBV5-1; clone size: NA; J gene: TRBJ1-1; CDR3 DNA: TGCGCCAGCAGCTCAGGACAAACGAACACTGAAGCTTTCTTT; CDR3 protein: CASSSGQTNTEAFF
D gene: NA; V gene: TRBV21-1; clone size: NA; J gene: TRBJ1-1; CDR3 DNA: TGTGCCAGCAGCAAAAAAGGGGGCGCAGGAGCTTTCTTT; CDR3 protein: CASSKKGGAGAFF
D gene: TRBD1; V gene: TRBV15; clone size: NA; J gene: TRBJ1-1; CDR3 DNA: TGTGCCACCAGCAGACCCGAGACAGGGGGGTACACTGAAGCTTTCTTT; CDR3 protein: CATSRPETGGYTEAFF
D gene: TRBD1; V gene: TRBV10-3; clone size: NA; J gene: TRBJ2-7; CDR3 DNA: TGTGCCATCAGTGAGAACAGGGGGTTCGACGAGCAGTACTTC; CDR3 protein: CAISENRGFDEQYF
D gene: NA; V gene: TRBV7-2; clone size: NA; J gene: TRBJ1-2; CDR3 DNA: TGTGCCAGCAGCTACGGGGGGGGCCACTATGGCTACACCTTC; CDR3 protein: CASSYGGGHYGYTF
D gene: TRBD2; V gene: TRBV13; clone size: NA; J gene: TRBJ2-1; CDR3 DNA: TGTGCCAGCAGCTACCGGACTAGCGGGAGCGATGAGCAGTTCTTC; CDR3 protein: CASSYRTSGSDEQFF
D gene: NA; V gene: TRBV9; clone size: NA; J gene: TRBJ1-3; CDR3 DNA: TGTGCCAGCAGCGCCAACCCCGAAGAGACCATATATTTT; CDR3 protein: CASSANPEETIYF
D gene: NA; V gene: TRBV2; clone size: NA; J gene: TRBJ2-1; CDR3 DNA: TGTGCCAGCAGAACTTCGCAAGGGGGTTACAATGAGCAGTTCTTC; CDR3 protein: CASRTSQGGYNEQFF
D gene: TRBD2; V gene: TRBV4-3; clone size: once; J gene: TRBJ2-1; CDR3 DNA: TGCGCCAGCAGCCAAGAGCGTTATTCGACTAGCGGGCAGGGCAATGAGCAGTTCTTC; CDR3 protein: CASSQERYSTSGQGNEQFF
D gene: TRBD1; V gene: TRBV5-6; clone size: NA; J gene: TRBJ2-7; CDR3 DNA: TGTGCCAGCAGCTTTAATGTCGCGACAGGGGGCGCAGGGCAGTACTTC; CDR3 protein: CASSFNVATGGAGQYF
D gene: TRBD1; V gene: TRBV7-8; clone size: NA; J gene: TRBJ1-2; CDR3 DNA: TGTGCCAGCAGCGCCGGACAGGGAAGCTACACCTTC; CDR3 protein: CASSAGQGSYTF
D gene: NA; V gene: TRBV25-1; clone size: NA; J gene: TRBJ2-7; CDR3 DNA: TGTGCCAGCAGTGAAGGTTCGCGAGAGCAGTACTTC; CDR3 protein: CASSEGSREQYF
D gene: NA; V gene: TRBV30; clone size: NA; J gene: TRBJ1-1; CDR3 DNA: TGTGCCTGGAGTGTCCGGCAGGTGGTGAACACTGAAGCTTTCTTT; CDR3 protein: CAWSVRQVVNTEAFF
D gene: NA; V gene: TRBV7-9; clone size: NA; J gene: TRBJ2-7; CDR3 DNA: TGTGCCAGCAGCCTGATGAGGGAGCAGTACTTC; CDR3 protein: CASSLMREQYF
D gene: NA; V gene: TRBV6-5; clone size: NA; J gene: TRBJ1-2; CDR3 DNA: TGTGCCAGCAGTTCGGACAGAGGCTATGGCTACACCTTC; CDR3 protein: CASSSDRGYGYTF
D gene: TRBD1; V gene: TRBV7-9; clone size: NA; J gene: TRBJ1-1; CDR3 DNA: TGTGCCAGCAGTACATGGGGACAGGGGGGCACTGAAGCTTTCTTT; CDR3 protein: CASSTWGQGGTEAFF
D gene: TRBD1; V gene: TRBV12-5; clone size: once; J gene: TRBJ1-1; CDR3 DNA: TGTGCTAGTGGCCAACTCCGACAGGGCACTGAAGCTTTCTTT; CDR3 protein: CASGQLRQGTEAFF
D gene: TRBD2; V gene: TRBV9; clone size: once; J gene: TRBJ2-1; CDR3 DNA: TGTGCCAGCAGCGTAGGTTGGTCTAGCGGGAGCGATGAGCAGTTCTTC; CDR3 protein: CASSVGWSSGSDEQFF
D gene: NA; V gene: TRBV6-6; clone size: NA; J gene: TRBJ1-5; CDR3 DNA: TGTGCCAGCAGCCACGCGGGGAGGGACGGGCAGCCCCAGCATTTT; CDR3 protein: CASSHAGRDGQPQHF
D gene: TRBD1; V gene: TRBV7-9; clone size: once; J gene: TRBJ1-2; CDR3 DNA: TGTGCCAGCAGCTCCCCCGGGACAGGGCACTATGGCTACACCTTC; CDR3 protein: CASSSPGTGHYGYTF
D gene: TRBD2; V gene: TRBV11-3; clone size: NA; J gene: TRBJ2-7; CDR3 DNA: TGTGCCAGCAGCTTACTGGGGGGGGGTTACGAGCAGTACTTC; CDR3 protein: CASSLLGGGYEQYF
D gene: TRBD2; V gene: TRBV28; clone size: NA; J gene: TRBJ2-7; CDR3 DNA: TGTGCCAGCACCGATACTAGCGGGTTCAGGCCGACCTACGAGCAGTACTTC; CDR3 protein: CASTDTSGFRPTYEQYF
D gene: NA; V gene: TRBV11-3; clone size: NA; J gene: TRBJ1-1; CDR3 DNA: TGTGCCAGCAGCTTATACAGACAGAACACTGAAGCTTTCTTT; CDR3 protein: CASSLYRQNTEAFF
D gene: TRBD2; V gene: TRBV10-1; clone size: few; J gene: TRBJ2-3; CDR3 DNA: TGCGCCAGCAGTGGACGGGAGCAAGAGCGGGGTGACACAGATACGCAGTATTTT; CDR3 protein: CASSGREQERGDTDTQYF